This T cell receptor (beta chain) was sequenced during a study of neurological immune-mediated disorders. Unsorted libraries came from 2 million PBMCs stored at -80 °C. Trimming took off 0 bases at V and 5 bases at J, with 11 bases between the two ends. The CDR3 runs 14 residues. CDR1 and CDR2 (germline): SGHVS, FQNEAQ. The cDNA came from 5'RACE, which used 10-nucleotide random UMIs. TCRdb independently ran MiXCR on the 5' RACE reads; one entry per CDR3 protein. This table has 35,000 to 45,000 distinct CDR3 sequences, around 6.8% appearing once. This clonotype was detected many times. The chain has TRBV7-8 and TRBJ2-7, with D uncertain. This sequence originates from a woman aged 40 to 49 in good health. Sequencing was done on a sample of PBMCs. For the CDR3, the DNA is TGTGCCAGCAGCTTAGCGAAGTATGGCCACGAGCAGTACGTC. It encodes CASSLAKYGHEQYV.